The sequence of this TCR beta chain was determined in a study of T-cell reconstitution after alpha-beta-depleted transplantation in children listed by TCRdb under 2016. About the study as a whole: The study quantitatively tracked T-cell immune reconstitution after TCRalphabeta/CD19-depleted allogeneic hematopoietic cell transplantation in children using TCR repertoire profiling.

Libraries were constructed by PCR. The sequencer was an Illumina HiSeq 2500. TCR libraries were prepared with molecular barcoding, using unique molecular identifiers to normalize TCRbeta repertoire quantification. TCRdb's own reprocessing of the public reads used fastp at Q25 and MiXCR and kept productive beta chains. Under each unique CDR3 protein, matching rows form one entry showing the most common genes and DNA. This sample has over 200,000 distinct CDR3 sequences in its table, and approximately 10% of those were observed once. In total, the top ten clones hold 5% to 7% of the sample. A remark on this clonotype: Its specific antigen is unknown. Base qualities are not provided; no much larger clone lies one nucleotide away.

From a lookup of the germline V gene, CDR1 and CDR2 are SGHRS and YFSETQ. A distance of 10 bases separates the germline ends of V and J, which lose 0 bases and 5 bases respectively. CDR3 length: 14 amino acids, cysteine to phenylalanine. The read is trimmed to its CDR3 DNA, 42 bases read in frame from base 1. The rearrangement joined TRBV5-1 to TRBJ2-3; TRBD2 is a possible D gene, resting on 5 matching bases. This receptor was identified in a human donor who donated a stem cell graft to a child with acute lymphoblastic leukemia. The material sequenced was PBMCs from the stem cell graft donor, taken from the stem cell graft. Here the CDR3 is given as CASSLAVGGDTQYF. In nucleotide form, the sequence is TGCGCCAGCAGCTTGGCGGTCGGAGGAGATACGCAGTATTTT.